The 29 T cell receptor beta chains below all came from one sample that was sequenced in a study of graft-versus-host responses after intestinal transplantation (dated by TCRdb to the early 2020s). The antigens of these receptors remain unknown. In light of the paper, this sample's time point label describes: cells obtained before transplantation from donor or recipient. Libraries were prepared through the immunoSEQ multiplex PCR assay. Sourced from immuneACCESS, this table was stored by TCRdb with only in-frame sequences that have V and J called. A share of the clones is absent; for the studies checked, an unresolved V gene accounts for under half, and the remainder has no known explanation. The sample table lists more than 75,000 clones, around 93% of them with a count of one. The ten largest clones represent 0.3% to 0.45% of the sample. This specimen was unstimulated CD4+ T cells sorted from spleen or lymph node cells, taken before transplant. The receptors originated from a human donor who was the organ donor for an intestinal transplant.

V is TRBV11-3 and J is TRBJ1-1; tentative D call: TRBD1 (5 bases). V was trimmed by 1 base and J by 7 bases, leaving 10 bases between them. This CDR3 spans 13 amino acids. CDR1 is SGHNT, CDR2 YENEEA, per germline. The CDR3, as DNA: TGTGCCAGCAGCTTAGTTAGGGGAGGTGAAGCTTTCTTT. This gives the protein CASSLVRGGEAFF. Using reference TRBV11-3 and TRBJ1-1 for the parts outside the CDR3, the full variable domain is EAGVVQSPRYKIIEKKQPVAFWCNPISGHNTLYWYLQNLGQGPELLIRYENEEAVDDSQLPKDRFSAERLKGVDSTLKIQPAELGDSAVYLCASSLVRGGEAFFGQGTRLTVV.

The chain has TRBV29-1 and TRBJ2-5; no reliable D call. This CDR3 has 14 amino acids. The germline V gene encodes CDR1 SQVTM and CDR2 ANQGSEA. Trimming removed 1 base from V and 0 bases from J, with 9 bases in between. CDR3 sequence: CSVEGKLYQETQYF. In nucleotides, the CDR3 is TGCAGCGTTGAAGGAAAACTGTACCAAGAGACCCAGTACTTC.

This clone was recorded once. This chain uses TRBV10-3 with TRBJ2-5, with TRBD2 as a possible D gene (6 bases). Between the trimmed V and J ends, which lost 0 bases and 4 bases, there was a span of 12 bases. CDR3 length equals 15 residues. Germline CDR1 ENHRY, CDR2 SYGVKD. In DNA form, the CDR3 reads TGTGCCATCAGTGAGTCGGGGGGTGTACGAGAGACCCAGTACTTC. Its protein product is CAISESGGVRETQYF.

The rearrangement links TRBV6-5 to TRBJ1-3, with 8 bases fitting TRBD1. Trimming took 0 bases from V and 3 from J; bases not matched to a gene: 1. This CDR3 contains 15 residues. Germline loops: CDR1 MNHEY, CDR2 SVGAGI. The CDR3 nucleotides are TGTGCCAGCAGTTACTCACAGGGGGGTGGAAACACCATATATTTT. This encodes CASSYSQGGGNTIYF.

This chain joins TRBV9 and TRBJ1-1; perhaps TRBD1 as D (6 bases). CDR3 length: 17 residues. Per the germline V gene, CDR1 is SGDLS and CDR2 is YYNGEE. Deletions cut 6 bases from V and 0 bases from J, with 21 bases between. The CDR3 spells CASTRGGDPLMNTEAFF. DNA of the CDR3: TGTGCCAGCACGCGTGGGGGCGATCCCTTGATGAACACTGAAGCTTTCTTT.

J is TRBJ2-7 and V is TRBV25-1; the D is unclear. Germline CDR1 and CDR2: MGHDK and SYGVNS. The V and J ends lost 3 bases and 0 bases respectively, with 3 bases between them. The length of the CDR3 is 12 residues. The CDR3 spells CASSDYSYEQYF. DNA for the CDR3: TGTGCCAGCAGTGATTACTCCTACGAGCAGTACTTC.

In regard to this clone: Other DNA sequences in this specimen translate into the identical CDR3. The chain uses TRBV18 and TRBJ1-2; 9 positions agree with TRBD1. With 3 bases clipped from V and 0 bases from J, the junction kept 2 bases outside the gene matches. The CDR3 runs 15 residues. Germline values: CDR1 KGHSH, CDR2 LQKENI. The CDR3 DNA sequence: TGTGCCAGCTCACCGGGACAGGGAGCTAACTATGGCTACACCTTC. The encoded protein is CASSPGQGANYGYTF.

In DNA, the CDR3 is TGCGCCAGCAGCCTTAAATTCGCCGGGACAGGGGACGAGCAGTACTTC. This sequence encodes CASSLKFAGTGDEQYF. This chain connects TRBV5-1 to TRBJ2-7; 10 bases are a match to TRBD1. From germline, CDR1 is SGHRS and CDR2 YFSETQ. This CDR3 has 16 amino acids. V lost 4 bases, J lost 5 bases, and 12 bases stayed unmatched.

The chain is built from TRBV27 and TRBJ1-2, with 7 bases lining up with TRBD1. The CDR3 consists of 15 residues. CDR1 and CDR2 (germline): MNHEY, SMNVEV (reference sequence). V was clipped by 7 bases and J by 0 bases; unmatched bases: 8. The CDR3 sequence is CASIDGQESNYGYTF. For the CDR3, the DNA is TGTGCCAGCATCGACGGACAGGAATCTAACTATGGCTACACCTTC.

The chain employs TRBV27 and TRBJ2-2, with 9 bases lining up with TRBD2. The length of the CDR3 is 15 residues. From germline, CDR1 is MNHEY and CDR2 SMNVEV (reference sequence). J gave up 4 bases and V 6 bases, and 6 bases lay outside the gene matches. The CDR3 sequence is CASRRGGAFTGELFF. CDR3 sequence (DNA): TGTGCCAGCAGACGCGGGGGGGCCTTCACCGGGGAGCTGTTTTTT.

This clone has just one count. The chain couples TRBV19 to TRBJ1-2, with 10 nucleotides matching TRBD1. Germline-derived CDR1 and CDR2 are LNHDA and SQIVND (reference sequence). The CDR3 runs 15 residues. With 2 bases clipped from V and 4 bases from J, the junction kept 4 bases outside the gene matches. The DNA for the CDR3 is TGTGCCAGTAGTATATCGGACAGGGGGATCTATGGCTACACCTTC. This sequence encodes CASSISDRGIYGYTF.

The V and J genes are TRBV29-1 and TRBJ1-3; 7 bases line up with TRBD1. The V gene's germline CDR1 is SQVTM and CDR2 ANQGSEA. The V gene end was trimmed by 7 bases and the J gene end by 0 bases; junction bases not matched to a gene: 6. The CDR3 is 14 residues long. The chain's CDR3 is CSGATGVSGNTIYF. The CDR3 nucleotides are TGCAGCGGAGCCACAGGGGTCTCTGGAAACACCATATATTTT.

V and J are TRBV11-1 and TRBJ2-1, with 10 positions matching TRBD2. V shed 5 bases and J 2 bases; nucleotides not matched to a gene: 3. The CDR3 extends over 15 amino acids. Germline V lookup: CDR1 SGHAT, CDR2 FQDESV (reference sequence). CDR3 residues: CASSPSGGAYNEQFF. The CDR3 DNA is TGTGCCAGCAGCCCGAGCGGGGGGGCCTACAATGAGCAGTTCTTC.

The chain couples TRBV10-3 to TRBJ2-1, with 9 bases that match TRBD2. Germline V CDR1 and CDR2: ENHRY, SYGVKD. This CDR3 is built from 15 residues. The V segment lost 0 bases and the J segment 5 bases; nucleotides outside the gene matches: 2. The CDR3 loop is CAISESRGGDNEQFF. In DNA, the CDR3 is TGTGCCATCAGTGAGTCGCGGGGGGGAGACAATGAGCAGTTCTTC.

This sequence joins TRBV28 and TRBJ2-7; possible D gene TRBD1, 6 bases. The germline CDR1 and CDR2 sequences are MDHEN and SYDVKM. The CDR3 totals 16 residues. The V and J ends lost 3 bases and 2 bases respectively, with 17 bases between them. CDR3 nucleotides: TGTGCCAGCAGTTTGACCCCTTACAGGGCCACCTACGAGCAGTACTTC. Encoded protein: CASSLTPYRATYEQYF.

The chain recombines TRBV7-8 with TRBJ2-5; D is possibly TRBD2 (5 bases). Germline lookup yields CDR1 SGHVS and CDR2 FQNEAQ. The V and J ends lost 3 bases and 2 bases respectively, with 16 bases between them. CDR3 length: 16 residues. In nucleotides, the CDR3 is TGTGCCAGCAGCTTCCCACCTAGCACGGTGCAAGAGACCCAGTACTTC. Its protein is CASSFPPSTVQETQYF. Together with reference TRBV7-8 and TRBJ2-5, the CDR3 gives the full variable domain: GAGVSQSPRYKVAKRGQDVALRCDPISGHVSLFWYQQALGQGPEFLTYFQNEAQLDKSGLPSDRFFAERPEGSVSTLKIQRTQQEDSAVYLCASSFPPSTVQETQYFGPGTRLLVL.

V is TRBV11-1 and J is TRBJ2-1; 8 positions agree with TRBD2. The V and J ends lost 5 bases and 12 bases, in that order; junction bases with no gene match: 3. The CDR3 has 11 residues. Germline-derived CDR1 and CDR2 are SGHAT and FQDESV (reference sequence). As DNA, the CDR3 is TGTGCCAGCAGCCAAGGGACTAGGCAGTTCTTC. Translation gives CASSQGTRQFF.

V and J are TRBV27 and TRBJ2-1, with 9 bases that match TRBD2. J was trimmed by 2 bases and V by 6 bases; bases with no gene match: 8. The CDR3 runs to 16 residues. Germline CDR1 MNHEY, CDR2 SMNVEV (reference sequence). In DNA, the CDR3 is TGTGCCAGCAGGGATCAGGGACTAGCCCCCTACAATGAGCAGTTCTTC. This gives the protein CASRDQGLAPYNEQFF.

This clone has just a few counts. The chain couples TRBV6-5 to TRBJ1-6, with 7 bases lining up with TRBD1. Unmatched junction bases numbered 6, after V lost 3 bases and J lost 10 bases. Germline V gene data show CDR1 as MNHEY and CDR2 as SVGAGI. CDR3 length equals 14 residues. CDR3 in amino acids: CASSYRGLHSPLHF. CDR3 bases: TGTGCCAGCAGTTATAGGGGGCTCCACTCACCCCTCCACTTT.

CDR3 region: CASSARGLTYQETQYF. CDR3 sequence (DNA): TGTGCCAGCAGCGCGAGGGGGCTAACCTACCAAGAGACCCAGTACTTC. V usage is TRBV9 and J usage is TRBJ2-5, with 7 bases lining up with TRBD1. The CDR3 totals 16 residues. V trimming: 3 bases; J trimming: 0 bases; junction bases outside the gene matches: 8. Looked up from germline, CDR1 is SGDLS and CDR2 is YYNGEE.

The table lists this clone with a count of one. In DNA, the CDR3 is TGTGCCAGCAGCCCTGGACTAATACAAGAGACCCAGTACTTC. Translated: CASSPGLIQETQYF. The chain joins TRBV2 to TRBJ2-5, with a weak D call TRBD2 (6 bases). Germline V CDR1 and CDR2: SNHLY, FYNNEI. The CDR3 consists of 14 residues. V shed 6 bases and J shed 2 bases, with 13 bases lying between them.

This CDR3 is CASSRGAIDYNEQFF. CDR3 DNA sequence: TGTGCCAGCTCACGCGGGGCGATAGACTACAATGAGCAGTTCTTC. The gene calls are TRBV18 and TRBJ2-1, with D maybe TRBD2 (6 bases). V dropped 4 bases and J dropped 3 bases, with 13 bases sitting between them. CDR3 size: 15 residues. Germline lookup yields CDR1 KGHSH and CDR2 LQKENI.

This sequence joins TRBV6-1 and TRBJ1-2; D remains ambiguous. V was pared by 4 bases and J by 2 bases, with 5 bases between. The CDR3 runs 12 residues. CDR1 and CDR2 (germline): MNHNS, SASEGT. The CDR3 DNA is TGTGCCAGCAGTGTGTCAAACTATGGCTACACCTTC. Translating gives CASSVSNYGYTF.

J is TRBJ2-3 and V is TRBV7-6; D may be TRBD2 (5 bases). Per the germline V gene, CDR1 is SGHVS and CDR2 is FNYEAQ. The length of the CDR3 is 14 residues. Trimming cost V 1 base and J 4 bases, with 9 bases left between them. The CDR3 loop reads CASSLGGHADTQYF. The DNA of the CDR3 is TGTGCCAGCAGCTTAGGCGGGCATGCAGATACGCAGTATTTT. The whole variable domain, remainder taken from reference TRBV7-6 and TRBJ2-3, is GAGVSQSPRYKVTKRGQDVALRCDPISGHVSLYWYRQALGQGPEFLTYFNYEAQQDKSGLPNDRFSAERPEGSISTLTIQRTEQRDSAMYRCASSLGGHADTQYFGPGTRLTVL.

The table lists this clone with a count of one. The V and J genes are TRBV29-1 and TRBJ2-1; possibly TRBD2 for D (6 bases). Germline lookup yields CDR1 SQVTM and CDR2 ANQGSEA. V dropped 7 bases and J dropped 6 bases, with 16 bases sitting between them. The CDR3 extends over 13 amino acids. CDR3 sequence reads: CSAPQVGGNEQFF. As DNA, the CDR3 is TGCAGCGCCCCGCAGGTCGGGGGCAATGAGCAGTTCTTC.

The chain couples TRBV28 to TRBJ2-5; D gene uncertain. The DNA matches TRBJ2-7 better at its end, which makes the J call doubtful. This CDR3 has 12 amino acids. Per the germline V gene, CDR1 is MDHEN and CDR2 is SYDVKM. In nucleotides, the CDR3 is TGTGCCAGCAGCCGTAACAGATACGAGCAGTACTTC. Translated, it gives CASSRNRYEQYF.

This clone came up once. The J gene is TRBJ2-2, the V gene TRBV5-1; 9 positions agree with TRBD1. CDR1 and CDR2 from the germline V gene are SGHRS and YFSETQ. Trimming took 0 bases from V and 4 from J; bases not matched to a gene: 7. The CDR3 totals 17 residues. CDR3 sequence reads: CASSLATGGIGTGELFF. The CDR3 DNA reads TGCGCCAGCAGCTTGGCGACAGGGGGAATCGGCACCGGGGAGCTGTTTTTT.

The genes are TRBV7-2 and TRBJ2-5; 7 bases map to TRBD1. V trimming: 2 bases; J trimming: 4 bases; junction bases outside the gene matches: 10. This CDR3 has 16 amino acids. Germline V gene data show CDR1 as SGHTA and CDR2 as FQGNSA. CDR3 in amino acids: CASSLLSTGLGETQYF. In DNA, the CDR3 is TGTGCCAGCAGCTTACTTTCGACAGGGTTGGGAGAGACCCAGTACTTC.

The chain uses TRBV7-2 and TRBJ2-1; TRBD2 matches 11 bases. The CDR3 covers 15 residues. CDR1 SGHTA and CDR2 FQGNSA come from the germline V gene. V lost 3 bases and J lost 4; bases outside the gene matches: 2. The CDR3 region has the DNA TGTGCCAGCAGCTTGACTAGCGGGACTTACAATGAGCAGTTCTTC. Protein sequence: CASSLTSGTYNEQFF.